This record covers a single T cell receptor beta chain. This clone appeared a single time. No cognate antigen has been identified for it. There are no base qualities to consult, and no much larger clone falls within one base. This sample stems from a study of blood T cell repertoires in COVID-19 (TCRdb year 2020). Turning to the overall study: Samples covering the acute and convalescent phases of COVID-19 were provided by collaborators in the United States, Italy and Spain. The prospective study material was composed of cDNA or gDNA derived from T cells, B-cell-depleted T cells, or PBMCs. Deeply sampled blood TCRbeta repertoires from subjects exposed to, actively infected with, or recovered from COVID-19 were included in the dataset. The repertoires were made available in a free public database intended to serve as a resource for research on the immune response to SARS-CoV-2. The samples were drawn from two sources: the first 160 participants of the ongoing ImmuneRACE study, and about 1,300 subjects contributed by 6 global collaborators. Nearly every sample came with metadata listing a de-identified subject ID, COVID-19 status, age in years and sex. Where available, HLA class I and class II types were obtained from metadata supplied by the sample provider rather than from assay-based typing.

Overall study results and their limits: The amount of clinical and demographic metadata varied by source and participant and was provided uncurated.

One collaborating source in Seattle enrolled patients during active infection and followed them longitudinally through the course of disease. Collaborating institutions collected whole blood in K2EDTA tubes following their own protocols. For TCRbeta analysis, collaborator samples were shipped as frozen whole blood, as isolated PBMCs, or as DNA extracted from either sample type. Trimming leaves V shorter by 2 bases and J shorter by 2 bases, with the junction holding 6 bases beyond the gene matches. The CDR3 goes from the cysteine to the phenylalanine over 16 residues. Just CDR3 DNA is preserved here, 48 bases in frame from base 1. Based on the germline V gene, the CDR1 and CDR2 sequences are SGHVS and FQNEAQ. The immunoSEQ Assay, a bias-controlled multiplex PCR, was used to amplify TCRbeta CDR3 regions from genomic DNA. On the study's bioinformatics: The number of nucleated cells in each sample was estimated by amplification of reference gene primers within the assay. To quantify the absolute abundance of each unique TCRbeta CDR3 rearrangement, sequence reads were collapsed and filtered. For each sample, productive Simpson clonality was calculated by taking the square root of Simpson's diversity index across productive rearrangements. TCRdb retrieved this table from immuneACCESS and kept in-frame rearrangements only. Not all clones are present; in checked studies, unresolved V genes account for under half, and no reason is known for the remainder. V and J calls and clone size are those listed in that table; D and trimming were worked out from the DNA. A total of tens of thousands of clones appear in this sample, 75% to 90% of them only once. Of the sample, roughly a third is held by the ten largest clones.

The sequence came from a woman aged 80 or over with COVID-19, enrolled during active disease. The chain was built from TRBV7-8 and TRBJ2-3; TRBD2 lines up with 8 middle nucleotides. The sample taken for sequencing was peripheral blood. The base sequence is TGTGCCAGCAGCTTAAGAGCTAGCGGGTCCACAGATACGCAGTATTTT. This sequence encodes CASSLRASGSTDTQYF.